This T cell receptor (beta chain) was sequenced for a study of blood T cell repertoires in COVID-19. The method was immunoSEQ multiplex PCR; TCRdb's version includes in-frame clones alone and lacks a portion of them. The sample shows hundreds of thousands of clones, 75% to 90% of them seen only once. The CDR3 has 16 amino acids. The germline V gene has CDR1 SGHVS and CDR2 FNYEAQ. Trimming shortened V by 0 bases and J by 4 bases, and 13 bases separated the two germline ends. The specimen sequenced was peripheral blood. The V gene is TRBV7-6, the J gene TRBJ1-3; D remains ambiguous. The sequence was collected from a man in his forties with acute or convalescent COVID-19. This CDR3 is CASSLAPIAGGNTIYF. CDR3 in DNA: TGTGCCAGCAGCTTAGCCCCCATAGCGGGGGGAAACACCATATATTTT. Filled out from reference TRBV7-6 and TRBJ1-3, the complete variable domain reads GAGVSQSPRYKVTKRGQDVALRCDPISGHVSLYWYRQALGQGPEFLTYFNYEAQQDKSGLPNDRFSAERPEGSISTLTIQRTEQRDSAMYRCASSLAPIAGGNTIYFGEGSWLTVV.